The present entry profiles one TCR beta chain with its context. This record belongs to a study of blood T cell repertoires in COVID-19. Study-level background: Sample material is recorded as cDNA or gDNA derived from T cells, B-cell-depleted T cells, or PBMCs.

In the original workflow: Reference gene primer amplification gave estimated nucleated cell counts. Measured with immunoSEQ multiplex PCR; TCRdb has only the in-frame clones, and not every one. Clone size and the V and J calls come from that table; the DNA yielded D and trimming. The sample shows 150,000 or so clones, roughly four fifths of them seen only once. The CDR3 is 14 amino acids. V shed 4 bases and J 11 bases; nucleotides not matched to a gene: 11. Germline V CDR1 and CDR2: LNHDA, SQIVND (reference sequence). The TCR was taken from an elderly woman with acute or convalescent COVID-19. Sequencing was carried out using peripheral blood. This chain links TRBV19 with TRBJ1-1, with TRBD1 matching over 9 bases. CDR3 DNA: TGTGCCAGTAGTAAAGGGACAGGGATTGGTGGGGCTTTCTTT. It yields the protein CASSKGTGIGGAFF.